A few counts support the clone carrying this TCR beta chain. CDR3 size: 15 residues. Trimming shortened V by 0 bases and J by 6 bases, and 14 bases separated the two germline ends. Per the germline V gene, CDR1 is SGHRS and CDR2 is YFSETQ. The data were obtained in a study of T cells in Graves' hyperthyroidism and ophthalmopathy. Regions amplified from RNA transcripts were the TCR beta CDR3 regions. A set of HTBI primers served as the primers for a first-round RT-PCR of the TCR CDR3. MiXCR, applied by TCRdb to the multiplex PCR reads, yields one record per CDR3 protein. This sample yields a few hundred thousand distinct CDR3 sequences, of which roughly 15% are seen a single time; about 5% belongs to the top ten.

Sequencing was done on a sample of blood. The chain employs TRBV5-1 and TRBJ2-3; D tentatively reads TRBD1 or TRBD2 (5 bases each). The sequence derives from a woman between 18 and 29 years old with Graves' hyperthyroidism. The CDR3 DNA is TGCGCCAGCAGCTTGGAATGGGGGAAGGGCGATACGCAGTATTTT. Translated: CASSLEWGKGDTQYF. Variable domain in full (rest from reference TRBV5-1 and TRBJ2-3): KAGVTQTPRYLIKTRGQQVTLSCSPISGHRSVSWYQQTPGQGLQFLFEYFSETQRNKGNFPGRFSGRQFSNSRSEMNVSTLELGDSALYLCASSLEWGKGDTQYFGPGTRLTVL.